The clone carrying this TCR beta chain showed up just a few times. This record comes from a study of T-cell reconstitution after alpha-beta-depleted transplantation in children. CDR3 size: 12 residues. Deletions cut 6 bases from V and 0 bases from J, with 6 bases between. The V gene's germline CDR1 is DFQATT and CDR2 SNEGSKA (reference sequence). The library targeted TCRbeta and was prepared with unique molecular identifiers. One entry per CDR3 protein results from TCRdb running MiXCR on the PCR reads. The sample includes over 150,000 distinct CDR3 sequences, roughly 15% of them seen just once. The chain is built from TRBV20-1 and TRBJ1-3; no definite D call. The source is a human donor who donated a stem cell graft to a child with acute lymphoblastic leukemia. The sample consisted of PBMCs from the stem cell graft donor, taken from the stem cell graft. The CDR3 DNA follows: TGCAGTGCCTCAGGCTCTGGAAACACCATATATTTT. Residues: CSASGSGNTIYF.